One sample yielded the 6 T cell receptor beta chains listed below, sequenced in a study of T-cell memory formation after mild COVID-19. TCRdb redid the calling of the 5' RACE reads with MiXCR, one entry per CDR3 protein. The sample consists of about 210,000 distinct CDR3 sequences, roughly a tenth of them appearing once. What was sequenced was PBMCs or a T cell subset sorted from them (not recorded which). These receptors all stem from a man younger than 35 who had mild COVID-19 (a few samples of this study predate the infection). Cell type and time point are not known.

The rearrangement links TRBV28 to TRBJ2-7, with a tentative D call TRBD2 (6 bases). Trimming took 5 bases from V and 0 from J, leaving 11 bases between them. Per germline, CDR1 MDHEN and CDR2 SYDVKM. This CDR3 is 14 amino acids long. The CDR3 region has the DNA TGTGCCAGCAGTCCGGAGACTAGCTCCTACGAGCAGTACGTC. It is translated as CASSPETSSYEQYV.

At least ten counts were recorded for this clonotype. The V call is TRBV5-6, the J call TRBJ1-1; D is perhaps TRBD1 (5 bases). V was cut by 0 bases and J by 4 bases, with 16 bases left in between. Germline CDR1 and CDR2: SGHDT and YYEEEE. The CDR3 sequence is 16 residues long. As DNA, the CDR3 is TGTGCCAGCAGCTTGGGGCAGGGCGGGTTGCGCACTGAAGCTTTCTTT. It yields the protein CASSLGQGGLRTEAFF. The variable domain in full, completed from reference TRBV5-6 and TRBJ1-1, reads DAGVTQSPTHLIKTRGQQVTLRCSPKSGHDTVSWYQQALGQGPQFIFQYYEEEERQRGNFPDRFSGHQFPNYSSELNVNALLLGDSALYLCASSLGQGGLRTEAFFGQGTRLTVV.

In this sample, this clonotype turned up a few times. The CDR3 DNA reads as TGTGCCAGCAGTCGAGGACCCGAAGAGACCCAGTACTTC. Encoded protein: CASSRGPEETQYF. The chain links TRBV6-2 or TRBV6-3 to TRBJ2-5, with D unresolved. This CDR3 is built from 13 residues. Germline CDR1 reads MNHEY; CDR2 reads SVGEGT. The V and J ends lost 5 bases and 3 bases respectively, with 10 bases between them.

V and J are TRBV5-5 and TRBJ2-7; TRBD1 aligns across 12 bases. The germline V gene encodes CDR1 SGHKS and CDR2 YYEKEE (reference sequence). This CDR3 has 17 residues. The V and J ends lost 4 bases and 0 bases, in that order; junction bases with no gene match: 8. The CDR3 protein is CASSHGDRGPSSYEQYF. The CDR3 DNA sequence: TGTGCCAGCAGCCACGGGGACAGGGGGCCGAGCTCCTACGAGCAGTACTTC.

This CDR3 reads CASSQGSCFDRRLWEQYV. CDR3 nucleotide sequence: TGTGCCAGCAGCCAGGGTTCTTGCTTCGACCGTCGATTGTGGGAGCAGTACGTC. The chain recombines TRBV4-2 with TRBJ2-7, with unresolved D. CDR1 LGHNA and CDR2 YNFKEQ come from the germline V gene. V gave up 3 bases and J gave up 7 bases, with 28 bases separating them. This CDR3 spans 18 amino acids.

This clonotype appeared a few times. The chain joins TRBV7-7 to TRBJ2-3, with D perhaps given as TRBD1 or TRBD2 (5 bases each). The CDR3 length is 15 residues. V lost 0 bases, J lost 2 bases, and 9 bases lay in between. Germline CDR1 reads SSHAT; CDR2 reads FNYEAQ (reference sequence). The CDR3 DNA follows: TGTGCCAGCAGCTTAGCCGGGACCGCCACAGATACGCAGTATTTT. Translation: CASSLAGTATDTQYF.